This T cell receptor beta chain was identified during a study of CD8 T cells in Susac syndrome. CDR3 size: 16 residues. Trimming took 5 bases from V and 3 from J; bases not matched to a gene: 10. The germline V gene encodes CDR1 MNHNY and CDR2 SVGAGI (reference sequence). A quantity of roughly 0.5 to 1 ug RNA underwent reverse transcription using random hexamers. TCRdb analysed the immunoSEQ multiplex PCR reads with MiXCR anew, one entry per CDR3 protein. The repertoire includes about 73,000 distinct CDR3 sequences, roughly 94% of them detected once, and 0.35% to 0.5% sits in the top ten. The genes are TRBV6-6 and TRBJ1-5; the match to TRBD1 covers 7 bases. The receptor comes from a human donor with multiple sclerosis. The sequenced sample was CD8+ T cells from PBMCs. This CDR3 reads CASSSRQGLFNQPQHF. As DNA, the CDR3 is TGTGCCAGCAGTAGCCGACAGGGCCTATTCAATCAGCCCCAGCATTTT.